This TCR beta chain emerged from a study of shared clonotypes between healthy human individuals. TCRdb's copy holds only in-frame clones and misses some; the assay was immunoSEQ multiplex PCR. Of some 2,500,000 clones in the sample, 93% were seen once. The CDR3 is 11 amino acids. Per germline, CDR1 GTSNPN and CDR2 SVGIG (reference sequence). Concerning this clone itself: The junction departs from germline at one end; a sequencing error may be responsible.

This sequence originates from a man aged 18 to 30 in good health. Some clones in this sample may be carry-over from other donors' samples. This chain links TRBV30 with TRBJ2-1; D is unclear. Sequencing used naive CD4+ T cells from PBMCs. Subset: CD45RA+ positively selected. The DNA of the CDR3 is TGTGCCTGGAGTTCCTTCAATGAGCAGTTCTTC. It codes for CAWSSFNEQFF. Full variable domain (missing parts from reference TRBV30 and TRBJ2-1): SQTIHQWPATLVQPVGSPLSLECTVEGTSNPNLYWYRQAAGRGLQLLFYSVGIGQISSEVPQNLSASRPQDRQFILSSKKLLLSDSGFYLCAWSSFNEQFFGPGTRLTVL.